This T cell receptor (beta chain) is from a study of CD4+ T cells in melanoma. Here immunoSEQ multiplex PCR was the method, and the copy in TCRdb shows in-frame clones only, minus some. The sample has about 140,000 clones, roughly 91% seen once. The CDR3 extends over 14 amino acids. Germline lookup yields CDR1 SGHTA and CDR2 FQGNSA. Trimming took 6 bases from V and 2 from J, leaving 13 bases between them. The sequence derives from a human donor with melanoma. The gene calls are TRBV7-2 and TRBJ2-5, with D perhaps matching TRBD2 (5 bases). The CDR3 loop is CASSFRTLQETQYF. The DNA for the CDR3 is TGTGCCAGCAGTTTTCGGACTTTACAAGAGACCCAGTACTTC.